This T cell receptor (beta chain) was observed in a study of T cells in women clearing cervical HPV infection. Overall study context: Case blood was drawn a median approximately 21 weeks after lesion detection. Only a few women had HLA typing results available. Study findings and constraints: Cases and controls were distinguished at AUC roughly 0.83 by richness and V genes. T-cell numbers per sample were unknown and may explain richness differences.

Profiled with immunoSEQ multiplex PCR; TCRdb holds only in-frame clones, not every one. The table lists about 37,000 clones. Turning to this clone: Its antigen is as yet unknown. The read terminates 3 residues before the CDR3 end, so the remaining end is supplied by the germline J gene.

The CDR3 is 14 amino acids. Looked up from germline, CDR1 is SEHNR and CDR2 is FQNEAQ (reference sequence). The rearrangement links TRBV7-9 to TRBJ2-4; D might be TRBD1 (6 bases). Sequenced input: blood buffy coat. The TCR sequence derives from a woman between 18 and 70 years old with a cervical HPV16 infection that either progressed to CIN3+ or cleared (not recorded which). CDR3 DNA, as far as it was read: TGTGCCAGCAATGGGGGCAGGATGATTCAGCCT. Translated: CASNGGRMIQP. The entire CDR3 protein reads CASNGGRMIQPQYF.